Following are 14 T cell receptor beta chains from one sample sequenced in a study of beta chain features in type 1 diabetes. What these receptors recognize is not known. Expressed TCRB transcripts were sequenced, since all the RNA that had been isolated was reverse transcribed. Sequencing was performed with immunoSEQ multiplex PCR; in TCRdb, only in-frame clones are kept and a portion is missing. The profile shows about 150,000 clones, approximately 10% of them singletons. Notes on the study in general: Shorter TCRB CDR3s, moderately but significantly so, were found in Type 1 diabetes patients in all four CD4+ subsets.

Sequences were obtained from central memory CD4+ T cells from blood. The receptors shown here come from a man aged 25 to 40 with type 1 diabetes.

This clone appeared a few times. CDR3 residues: CASSSHTGAPGANVLTF. Written as DNA, the CDR3 is TGTGCCAGCAGTTCGCACACAGGGGCTCCTGGGGCCAACGTCCTGACTTTC. The rearrangement links TRBV28 to TRBJ2-6, with TRBD1 matching over 7 bases. Trimming removed 4 bases from V and 2 bases from J; junction bases left unmatched: 8. CDR1 and CDR2 (germline): MDHEN, SYDVKM. This CDR3 has 17 amino acids.

The rearrangement links TRBV5-1 to TRBJ2-2, with D possibly TRBD1 on 5 matching bases. The V and J ends lost 0 bases and 1 base respectively, with 13 bases between them. The CDR3 contains 17 residues. Germline values: CDR1 SGHRS, CDR2 YFSETQ. CDR3 loop: CASSLGVFTGNTGELFF. Written as DNA, the CDR3 is TGCGCCAGCAGCTTGGGGGTATTTACAGGGAACACCGGGGAGCTGTTTTTT.

This clone was detected a few times. This chain joins TRBV18 and TRBJ1-5, with D perhaps matching TRBD1 (6 bases). This CDR3 has 16 residues. From germline, CDR1 is KGHSH and CDR2 LQKENI. V was trimmed by 3 bases and J by 2 bases, leaving 14 bases between them. The chain's CDR3 is CASSPRGGAGNQPQHF. The CDR3 nucleotides are TGTGCCAGCTCACCTAGGGGGGGCGCGGGCAATCAGCCCCAGCATTTT.

The rearrangement uses TRBV29-1 and TRBJ2-1; 11 bases fit TRBD2. This CDR3 region has 14 residues. Germline assignment: CDR1 SQVTM and CDR2 ANQGSEA. V lost 5 bases and J lost 7; bases outside the gene matches: 7. The CDR3 loop is CSVRFLAGGNEQFF. The CDR3, as DNA: TGCAGCGTTCGTTTTCTAGCGGGAGGAAATGAGCAGTTCTTC.

The chain couples TRBV11-2 to TRBJ2-1; 10 bases match TRBD2. With V trimmed by 5 bases and J by 3 bases, 7 bases remained unmatched. Germline V gives CDR1 SGHAT, CDR2 FQNNGV. The CDR3 consists of 16 residues. The CDR3 sequence is CASSPRTSGNYNEQFF. For the CDR3, the DNA is TGTGCCAGCAGCCCGAGGACTAGCGGAAACTACAATGAGCAGTTCTTC.

The V and J genes are TRBV28 and TRBJ1-2, with TRBD1 identical over 7 bases. The CDR3 is 14 amino acids. Germline V CDR1 and CDR2: MDHEN, SYDVKM. V lost 3 bases, J lost 7 bases, and 8 bases stayed unmatched. Here the CDR3 reads CASSFGGQGGGYTF. CDR3 bases: TGTGCCAGCAGTTTCGGAGGGCAGGGGGGTGGCTACACCTTC.

The chain uses TRBV7-9 and TRBJ1-2; TRBD1 agrees at 7 bases. The V and J ends lost 0 bases and 3 bases, in that order; junction bases with no gene match: 1. Germline-derived CDR1 and CDR2 are SEHNR and FQNEAQ (reference sequence). The CDR3 runs to 14 residues. The CDR3 protein is CASSLAGGHYGYTF. The CDR3 nucleotides are TGTGCCAGCAGCTTAGCAGGGGGCCACTATGGCTACACCTTC.

This chain connects TRBV29-1 to TRBJ2-1, with TRBD1 matching over 7 bases. The trim removed 5 bases at V and 7 bases at J, leaving 8 bases unmatched. This CDR3 is 13 amino acids long. The germline V gene has CDR1 SQVTM and CDR2 ANQGSEA. The CDR3 nucleotides are TGCAGCGTTCACAGGGGCCTTGGGAATGAGCAGTTCTTC. Its protein is CSVHRGLGNEQFF.

This clone was seen a handful of times. The CDR3 protein is CASSSRGGPNEQFF. DNA for the CDR3: TGCGCCAGCAGCAGCCGCGGGGGACCCAATGAGCAGTTCTTC. V usage is TRBV5-1 and J usage is TRBJ2-1; 7 bases align to TRBD2. V lost 4 bases, J lost 6 bases, and 7 bases stayed unmatched. The CDR3 sequence is 14 residues long. From germline, CDR1 is SGHRS and CDR2 YFSETQ.

This clone was observed a handful of times. This chain connects TRBV28 to TRBJ2-1, with D uncertain. This CDR3 region has 15 residues. V was shortened by 4 bases and J by 6 bases, with 16 bases between the two germline ends. The V gene's germline CDR1 is MDHEN and CDR2 SYDVKM. Here the CDR3 reads CASSSDNWARNEQFF. The CDR3 DNA follows: TGTGCCAGCAGTTCCGACAATTGGGCCCGCAATGAGCAGTTCTTC.

This clone was recorded a few times. The genes are TRBV19 and TRBJ2-7, with D possibly being TRBD1 (6 bases). This CDR3 contains 14 residues. Germline CDR1 reads LNHDA; CDR2 reads SQIVND (reference sequence). V lost 4 bases and J lost 3, with 13 bases in between. The CDR3 is CASSTQGNLYEQYF. The CDR3 DNA is TGTGCCAGTAGTACACAGGGAAACCTCTACGAGCAGTACTTC.

This clone was seen only a few times. Other DNA sequences in the sample encode the same CDR3. The chain uses TRBV25-1 and TRBJ1-2; the D is unclear. Germline V gives CDR1 MGHDK, CDR2 SYGVNS. CDR3 size: 13 residues. V lost 3 bases, J lost 5 bases, and 10 bases lay in between. DNA for the CDR3: TGTGCCAGCAGTGAGGGCACAAAGTATGGCTACACCTTC. Amino acid sequence: CASSEGTKYGYTF.

This clone was picked up a small number of times. The chain joins TRBV27 to TRBJ1-2; D not certain. V was shortened by 5 bases and J by 7 bases, with 20 bases between the two germline ends. Per the germline V gene, CDR1 is MNHEY and CDR2 is SMNVEV (reference sequence). The CDR3 totals 15 residues. CDR3 loop: CASSPQGILGSGYTF. CDR3 nucleotides: TGTGCCAGCAGTCCCCAAGGAATTTTGGGCTCTGGCTACACCTTC.

This clone was found a few times. This chain joins TRBV4-2 and TRBJ2-1; possible D gene TRBD2, 5 bases. V lost 1 base and J lost 13, with 17 bases in between. The germline gives CDR1 LGHNA, CDR2 YNFKEQ. CDR3 length: 14 residues. The CDR3 loop is CASSQVGDYIEQFF. Written as DNA, the CDR3 is TGTGCCAGCAGCCAAGTGGGAGACTATATAGAACAGTTCTTC.